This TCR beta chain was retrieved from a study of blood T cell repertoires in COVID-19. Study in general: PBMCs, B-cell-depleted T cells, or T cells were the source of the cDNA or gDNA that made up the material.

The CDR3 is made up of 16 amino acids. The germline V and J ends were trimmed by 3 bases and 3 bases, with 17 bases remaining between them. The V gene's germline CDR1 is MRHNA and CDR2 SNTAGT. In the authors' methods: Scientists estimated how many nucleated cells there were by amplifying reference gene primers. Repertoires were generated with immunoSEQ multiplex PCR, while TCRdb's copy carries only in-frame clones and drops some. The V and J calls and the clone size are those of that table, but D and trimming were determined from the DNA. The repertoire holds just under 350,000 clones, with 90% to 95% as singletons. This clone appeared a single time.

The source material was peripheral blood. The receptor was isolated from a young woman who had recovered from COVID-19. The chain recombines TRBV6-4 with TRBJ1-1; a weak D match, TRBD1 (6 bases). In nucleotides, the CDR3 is TGTGCCAGCAGTGAACGCCCGGCAGGGGCTTACACTGAAGCTTTCTTT. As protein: CASSERPAGAYTEAFF.